This T cell receptor beta chain came from a study of T cell repertoires in cytomegalovirus infection. As for the study in general: Researchers turned to recently identified HLA-C-restricted CMV epitopes as well as well-studied HLA-B-restricted ones.

This clonotype was seen more than once but under ten times. Its antigen is still unknown. Study-level points and caveats: Public TCR beta family frequency separated CMV-and-HLA carriers, including in an independent cohort. The ex vivo response showed dominance by HLA-C-restricted CMV-specific TCR beta clonotypes.

The junction had 5 bases not matched to a gene; V was cut back by 1 base and J by 3 bases. Per the germline V gene, CDR1 is LGHNA and CDR2 is YSLEER. This CDR3 is built from 16 residues. TCRdb re-derived calls from the reads in MiXCR, one entry per CDR3 protein. This table holds 600,000 to 700,000 distinct CDR3 sequences, around a third found once. This material consisted of cultured PBMCs, taken from culture after CMV antigen stimulation. This receptor was taken from a human donor in good health (CMV status not recorded). Some clones in this sample may be carry-over from other donors' samples. The chain has TRBV4-3 and TRBJ2-5; 10 bases agree with TRBD1. Written as DNA, the CDR3 is TGCGCCAGCAGCCAAGCTGACAGGGGGCCGAAAGAGACCCAGTACTTC. Residues: CASSQADRGPKETQYF.